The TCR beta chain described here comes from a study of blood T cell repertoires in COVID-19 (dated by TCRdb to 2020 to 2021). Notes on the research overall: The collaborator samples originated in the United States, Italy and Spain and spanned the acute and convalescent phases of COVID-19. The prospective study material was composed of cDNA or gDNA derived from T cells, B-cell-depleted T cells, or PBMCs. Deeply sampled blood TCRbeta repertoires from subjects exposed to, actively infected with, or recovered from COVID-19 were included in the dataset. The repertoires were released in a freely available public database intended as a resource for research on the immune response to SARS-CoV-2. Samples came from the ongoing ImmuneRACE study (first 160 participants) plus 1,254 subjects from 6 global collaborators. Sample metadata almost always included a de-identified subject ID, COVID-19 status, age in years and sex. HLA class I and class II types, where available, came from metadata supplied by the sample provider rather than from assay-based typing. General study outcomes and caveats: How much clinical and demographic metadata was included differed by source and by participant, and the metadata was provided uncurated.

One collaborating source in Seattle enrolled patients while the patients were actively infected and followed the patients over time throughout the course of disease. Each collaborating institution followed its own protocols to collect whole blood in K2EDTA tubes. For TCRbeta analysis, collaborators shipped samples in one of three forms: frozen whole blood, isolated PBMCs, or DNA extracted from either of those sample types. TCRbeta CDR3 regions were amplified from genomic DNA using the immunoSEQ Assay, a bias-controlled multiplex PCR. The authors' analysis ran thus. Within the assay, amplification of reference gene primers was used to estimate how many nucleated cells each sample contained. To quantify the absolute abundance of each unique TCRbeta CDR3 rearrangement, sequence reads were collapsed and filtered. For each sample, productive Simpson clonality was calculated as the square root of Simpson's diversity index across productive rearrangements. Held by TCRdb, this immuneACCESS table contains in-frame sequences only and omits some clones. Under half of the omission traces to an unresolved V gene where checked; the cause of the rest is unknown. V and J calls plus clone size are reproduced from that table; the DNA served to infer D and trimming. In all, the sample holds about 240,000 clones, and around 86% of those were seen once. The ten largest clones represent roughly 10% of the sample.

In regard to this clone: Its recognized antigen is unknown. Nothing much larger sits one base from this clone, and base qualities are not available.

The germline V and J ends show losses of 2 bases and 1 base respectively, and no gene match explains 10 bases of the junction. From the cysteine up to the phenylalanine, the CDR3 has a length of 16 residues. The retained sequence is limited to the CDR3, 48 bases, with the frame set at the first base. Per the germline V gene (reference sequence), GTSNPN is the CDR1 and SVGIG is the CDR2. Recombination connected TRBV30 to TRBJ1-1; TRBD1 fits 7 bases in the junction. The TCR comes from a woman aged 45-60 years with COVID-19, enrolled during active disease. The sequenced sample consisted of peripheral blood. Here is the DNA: TGTGCCTGGAGTTCATACAAACAGGGGAGGAACACTGAAGCTTTCTTT. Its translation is CAWSSYKQGRNTEAFF.